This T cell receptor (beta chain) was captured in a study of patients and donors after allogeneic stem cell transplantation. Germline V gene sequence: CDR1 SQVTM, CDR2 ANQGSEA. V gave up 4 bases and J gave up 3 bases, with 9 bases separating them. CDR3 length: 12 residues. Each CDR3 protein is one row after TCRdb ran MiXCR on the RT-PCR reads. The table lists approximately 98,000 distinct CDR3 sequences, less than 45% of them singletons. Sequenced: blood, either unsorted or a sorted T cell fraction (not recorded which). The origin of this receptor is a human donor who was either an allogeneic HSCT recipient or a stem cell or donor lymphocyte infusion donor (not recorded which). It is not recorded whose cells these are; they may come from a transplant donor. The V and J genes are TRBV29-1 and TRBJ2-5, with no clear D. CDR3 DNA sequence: TGCAGCGTTGTCGGCGGAAAAGAGACCCAGTACTTC. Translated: CSVVGGKETQYF.